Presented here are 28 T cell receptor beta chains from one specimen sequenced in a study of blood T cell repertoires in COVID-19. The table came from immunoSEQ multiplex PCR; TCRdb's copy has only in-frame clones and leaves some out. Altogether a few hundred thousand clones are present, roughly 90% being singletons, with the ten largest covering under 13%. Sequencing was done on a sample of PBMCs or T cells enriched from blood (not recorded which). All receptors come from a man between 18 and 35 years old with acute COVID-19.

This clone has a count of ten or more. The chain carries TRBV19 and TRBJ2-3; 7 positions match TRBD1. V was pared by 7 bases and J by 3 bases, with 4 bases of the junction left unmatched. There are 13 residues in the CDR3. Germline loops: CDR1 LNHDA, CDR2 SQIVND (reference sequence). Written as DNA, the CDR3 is TGTGCCAGTAAGGGGGCCCTTACAGATACGCAGTATTTT. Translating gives CASKGALTDTQYF.

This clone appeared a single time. The CDR3 region is CASSPAGTANTEAFF. For the CDR3, the DNA is TGTGCCAGCAGCCCAGCCGGGACAGCGAACACTGAAGCTTTCTTT. The J gene is TRBJ1-1, the V gene TRBV11-3, with TRBD1 matching over 7 bases. The V segment lost 5 bases and the J segment 1 base; nucleotides outside the gene matches: 7. In germline, CDR1 is SGHNT, CDR2 YENEEA. The CDR3 extends over 15 amino acids.

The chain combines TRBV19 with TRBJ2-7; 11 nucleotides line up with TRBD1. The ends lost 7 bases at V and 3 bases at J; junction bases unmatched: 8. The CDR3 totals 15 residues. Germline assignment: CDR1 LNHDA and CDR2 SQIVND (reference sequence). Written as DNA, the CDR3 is TGTGCCAGTATAGACGGGACAGGGGGTAACTACGAGCAGTACTTC. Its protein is CASIDGTGGNYEQYF.

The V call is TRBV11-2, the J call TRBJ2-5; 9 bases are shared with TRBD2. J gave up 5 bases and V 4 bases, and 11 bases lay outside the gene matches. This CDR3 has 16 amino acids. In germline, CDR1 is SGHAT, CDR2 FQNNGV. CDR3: CASSSISGRGHETQYF. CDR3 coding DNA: TGTGCCAGCAGCTCAATTAGCGGGAGAGGTCATGAGACCCAGTACTTC.

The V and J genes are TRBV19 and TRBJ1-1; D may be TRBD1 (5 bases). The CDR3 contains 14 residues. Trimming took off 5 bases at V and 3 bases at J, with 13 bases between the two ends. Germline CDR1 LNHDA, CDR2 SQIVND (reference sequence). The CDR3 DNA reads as TGTGCCAGTAGTCACAAATCAGGGTACACTGAAGCTTTCTTT. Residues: CASSHKSGYTEAFF.

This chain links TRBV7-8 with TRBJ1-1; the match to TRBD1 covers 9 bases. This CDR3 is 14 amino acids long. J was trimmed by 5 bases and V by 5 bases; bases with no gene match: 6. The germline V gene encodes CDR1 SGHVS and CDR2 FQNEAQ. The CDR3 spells CASSLRTGETEAFF. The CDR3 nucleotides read TGTGCCAGCAGCCTGCGGACAGGGGAGACTGAAGCTTTCTTT.

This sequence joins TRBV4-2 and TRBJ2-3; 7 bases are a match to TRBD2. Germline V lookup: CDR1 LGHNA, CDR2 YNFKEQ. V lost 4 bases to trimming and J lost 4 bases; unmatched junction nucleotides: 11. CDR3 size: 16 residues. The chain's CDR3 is CASSRSRAGIADTQYF. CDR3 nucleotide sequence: TGTGCCAGCAGCCGTTCACGAGCGGGAATCGCAGATACGCAGTATTTT.

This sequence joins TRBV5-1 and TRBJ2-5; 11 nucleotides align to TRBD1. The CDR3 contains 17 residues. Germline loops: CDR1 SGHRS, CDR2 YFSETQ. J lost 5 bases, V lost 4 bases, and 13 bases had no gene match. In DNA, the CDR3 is TGCGCCAGCAGCCCCAACCCGGGACAGGGGGTCGGGGAGACCCAGTACTTC. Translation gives CASSPNPGQGVGETQYF.

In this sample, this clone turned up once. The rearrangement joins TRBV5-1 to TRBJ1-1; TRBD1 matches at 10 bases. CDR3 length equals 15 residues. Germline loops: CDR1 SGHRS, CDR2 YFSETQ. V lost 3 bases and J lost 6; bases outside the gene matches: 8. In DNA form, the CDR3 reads TGCGCCAGCAGCTCAACGACAGGGGGCAGGCCTGAAGCTTTCTTT. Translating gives CASSSTTGGRPEAFF.

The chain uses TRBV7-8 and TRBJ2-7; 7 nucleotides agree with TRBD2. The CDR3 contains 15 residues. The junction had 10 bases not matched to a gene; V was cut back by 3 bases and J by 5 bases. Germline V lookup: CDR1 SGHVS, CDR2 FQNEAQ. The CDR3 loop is CASSFAVGGNDEQYF. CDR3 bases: TGTGCCAGCAGCTTCGCCGTGGGGGGGAATGACGAGCAGTACTTC.

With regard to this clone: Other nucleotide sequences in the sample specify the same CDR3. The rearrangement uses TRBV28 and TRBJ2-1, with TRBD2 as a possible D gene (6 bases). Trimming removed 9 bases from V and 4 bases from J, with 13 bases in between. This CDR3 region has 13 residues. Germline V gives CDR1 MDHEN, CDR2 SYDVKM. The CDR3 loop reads CASRGTGYNEQFF. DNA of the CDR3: TGTGCCAGTCGCGGGACTGGATACAATGAGCAGTTCTTC.

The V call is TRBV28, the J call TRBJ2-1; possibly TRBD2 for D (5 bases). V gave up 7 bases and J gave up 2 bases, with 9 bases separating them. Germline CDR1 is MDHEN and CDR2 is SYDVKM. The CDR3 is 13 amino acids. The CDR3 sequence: CASTGFPYNEQFF. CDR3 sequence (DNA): TGTGCCAGCACGGGATTTCCCTACAATGAGCAGTTCTTC.

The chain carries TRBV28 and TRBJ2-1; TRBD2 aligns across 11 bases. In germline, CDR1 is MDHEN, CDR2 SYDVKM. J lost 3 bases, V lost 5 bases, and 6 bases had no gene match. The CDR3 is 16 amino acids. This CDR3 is CASSLITSGSYNEQFF. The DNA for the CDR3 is TGTGCCAGCAGTCTAATTACTAGCGGGAGCTACAATGAGCAGTTCTTC. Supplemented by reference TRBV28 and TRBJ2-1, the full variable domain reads DVKVTQSSRYLVKRTGEKVFLECVQDMDHENMFWYRQDPGLGLRLIYFSYDVKMKEKGDIPEGYSVSREKKERFSLILESASTNQTSMYLCASSLITSGSYNEQFFGPGTRLTVL.

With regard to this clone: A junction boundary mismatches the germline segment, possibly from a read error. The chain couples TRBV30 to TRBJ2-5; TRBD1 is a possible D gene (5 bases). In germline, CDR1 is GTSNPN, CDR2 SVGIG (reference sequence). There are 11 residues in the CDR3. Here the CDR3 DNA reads TGTGCCTGGAGTGCCTCATGGGGCCCGGACTTC. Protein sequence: CAWSASWGPDF.

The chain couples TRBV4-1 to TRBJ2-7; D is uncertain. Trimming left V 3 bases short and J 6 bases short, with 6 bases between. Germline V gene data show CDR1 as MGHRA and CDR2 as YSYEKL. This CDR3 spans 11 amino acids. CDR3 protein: CASSHKAEQYF. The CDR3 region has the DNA TGCGCCAGCAGCCATAAAGCCGAGCAGTACTTC.

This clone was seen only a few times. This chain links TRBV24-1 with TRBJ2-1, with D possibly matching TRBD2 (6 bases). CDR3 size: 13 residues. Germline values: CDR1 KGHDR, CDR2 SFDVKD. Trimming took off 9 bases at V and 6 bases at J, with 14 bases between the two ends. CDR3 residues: CATAGEAGNEQFF. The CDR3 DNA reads TGTGCCACCGCCGGGGAGGCAGGCAATGAGCAGTTCTTC.

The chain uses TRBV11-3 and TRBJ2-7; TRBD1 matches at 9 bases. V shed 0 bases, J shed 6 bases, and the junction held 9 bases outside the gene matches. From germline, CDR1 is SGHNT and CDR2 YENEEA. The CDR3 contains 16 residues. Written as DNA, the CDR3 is TGTGCCAGCAGCTTAGATTGGGGACAGGGTGGTCGCGAGCAGTACTTC. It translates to CASSLDWGQGGREQYF.

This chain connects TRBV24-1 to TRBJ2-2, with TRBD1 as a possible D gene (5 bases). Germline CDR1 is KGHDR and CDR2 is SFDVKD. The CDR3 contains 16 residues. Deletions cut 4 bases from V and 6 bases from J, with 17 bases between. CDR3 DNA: TGTGCCACCAGTGACGTAACGGACAACGGAGCCGGGGAGCTGTTTTTT. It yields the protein CATSDVTDNGAGELFF.

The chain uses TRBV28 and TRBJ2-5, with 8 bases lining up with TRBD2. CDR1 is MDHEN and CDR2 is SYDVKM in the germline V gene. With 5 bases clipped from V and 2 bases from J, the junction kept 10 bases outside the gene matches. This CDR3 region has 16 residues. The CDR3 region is CASSLGGGGMQETQYF. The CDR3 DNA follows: TGTGCCAGCAGTCTCGGGGGGGGCGGGATGCAAGAGACCCAGTACTTC.

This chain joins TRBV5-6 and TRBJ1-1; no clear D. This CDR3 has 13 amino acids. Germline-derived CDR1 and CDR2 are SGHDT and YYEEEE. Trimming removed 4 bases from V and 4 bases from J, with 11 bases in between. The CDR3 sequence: CASSPEYSTEAFF. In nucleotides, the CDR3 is TGTGCCAGCAGCCCCGAATACTCCACTGAAGCTTTCTTT. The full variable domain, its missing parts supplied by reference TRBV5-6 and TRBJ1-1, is DAGVTQSPTHLIKTRGQQVTLRCSPKSGHDTVSWYQQALGQGPQFIFQYYEEEERQRGNFPDRFSGHQFPNYSSELNVNALLLGDSALYLCASSPEYSTEAFFGQGTRLTVV.

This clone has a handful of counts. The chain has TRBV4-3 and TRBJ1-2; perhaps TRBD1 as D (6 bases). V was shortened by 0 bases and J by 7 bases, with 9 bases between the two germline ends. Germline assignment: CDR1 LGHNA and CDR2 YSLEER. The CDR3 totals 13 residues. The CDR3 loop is CASSQETGTGYTF. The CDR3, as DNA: TGCGCCAGCAGCCAAGAAACAGGGACTGGCTACACCTTC.

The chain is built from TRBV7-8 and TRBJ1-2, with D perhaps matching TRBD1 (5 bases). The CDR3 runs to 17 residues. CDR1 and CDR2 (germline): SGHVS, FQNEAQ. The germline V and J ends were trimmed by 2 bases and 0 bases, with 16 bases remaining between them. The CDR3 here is CASSLSPGLNSNYGYTF. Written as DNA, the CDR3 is TGTGCCAGCAGCTTAAGCCCAGGGCTGAACTCTAACTATGGCTACACCTTC. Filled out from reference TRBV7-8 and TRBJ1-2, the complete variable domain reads GAGVSQSPRYKVAKRGQDVALRCDPISGHVSLFWYQQALGQGPEFLTYFQNEAQLDKSGLPSDRFFAERPEGSVSTLKIQRTQQEDSAVYLCASSLSPGLNSNYGYTFGSGTRLTVV.

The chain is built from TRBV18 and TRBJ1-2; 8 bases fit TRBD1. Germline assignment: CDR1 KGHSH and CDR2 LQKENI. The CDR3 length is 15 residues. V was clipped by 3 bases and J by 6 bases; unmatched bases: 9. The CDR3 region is CASSPTADRVDGYTF. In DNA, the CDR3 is TGTGCCAGCTCACCTACAGCGGACAGGGTGGATGGCTACACCTTC.

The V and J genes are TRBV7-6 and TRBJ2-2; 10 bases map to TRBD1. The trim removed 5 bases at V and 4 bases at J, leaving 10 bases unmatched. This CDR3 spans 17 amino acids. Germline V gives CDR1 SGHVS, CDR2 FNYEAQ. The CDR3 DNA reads TGTGCCAGCAGCAACACCGGGACAGGGGACCGCACCGGGGAGCTGTTTTTT. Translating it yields CASSNTGTGDRTGELFF.

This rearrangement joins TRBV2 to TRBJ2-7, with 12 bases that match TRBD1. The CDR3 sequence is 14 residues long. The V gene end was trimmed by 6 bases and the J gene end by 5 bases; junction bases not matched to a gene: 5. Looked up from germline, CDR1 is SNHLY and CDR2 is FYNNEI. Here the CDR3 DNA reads TGTGCCAGCAGAGCGGGACAGGGGGCGGACGAGCAGTACTTC. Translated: CASRAGQGADEQYF.

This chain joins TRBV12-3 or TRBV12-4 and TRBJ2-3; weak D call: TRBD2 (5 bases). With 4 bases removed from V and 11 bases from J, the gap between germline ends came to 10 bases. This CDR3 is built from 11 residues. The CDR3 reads CASSSRTWQYF. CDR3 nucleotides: TGTGCCAGCAGTTCTCGGACTTGGCAGTATTTT.

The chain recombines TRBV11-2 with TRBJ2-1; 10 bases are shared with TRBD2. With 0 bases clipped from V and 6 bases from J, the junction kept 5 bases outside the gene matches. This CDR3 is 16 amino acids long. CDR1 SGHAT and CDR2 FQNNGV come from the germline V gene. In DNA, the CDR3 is TGTGCCAGCAGCTTAGATCCGGCTAGCGGGAGCAATGAGCAGTTCTTC. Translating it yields CASSLDPASGSNEQFF.

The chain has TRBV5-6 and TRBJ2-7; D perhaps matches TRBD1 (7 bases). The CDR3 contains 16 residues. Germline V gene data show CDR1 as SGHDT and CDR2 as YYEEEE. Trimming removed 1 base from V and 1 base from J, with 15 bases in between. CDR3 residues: CASSLKVSGGSYEQYF. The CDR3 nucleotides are TGTGCCAGCAGCTTGAAGGTGTCAGGGGGGTCCTACGAGCAGTACTTC.